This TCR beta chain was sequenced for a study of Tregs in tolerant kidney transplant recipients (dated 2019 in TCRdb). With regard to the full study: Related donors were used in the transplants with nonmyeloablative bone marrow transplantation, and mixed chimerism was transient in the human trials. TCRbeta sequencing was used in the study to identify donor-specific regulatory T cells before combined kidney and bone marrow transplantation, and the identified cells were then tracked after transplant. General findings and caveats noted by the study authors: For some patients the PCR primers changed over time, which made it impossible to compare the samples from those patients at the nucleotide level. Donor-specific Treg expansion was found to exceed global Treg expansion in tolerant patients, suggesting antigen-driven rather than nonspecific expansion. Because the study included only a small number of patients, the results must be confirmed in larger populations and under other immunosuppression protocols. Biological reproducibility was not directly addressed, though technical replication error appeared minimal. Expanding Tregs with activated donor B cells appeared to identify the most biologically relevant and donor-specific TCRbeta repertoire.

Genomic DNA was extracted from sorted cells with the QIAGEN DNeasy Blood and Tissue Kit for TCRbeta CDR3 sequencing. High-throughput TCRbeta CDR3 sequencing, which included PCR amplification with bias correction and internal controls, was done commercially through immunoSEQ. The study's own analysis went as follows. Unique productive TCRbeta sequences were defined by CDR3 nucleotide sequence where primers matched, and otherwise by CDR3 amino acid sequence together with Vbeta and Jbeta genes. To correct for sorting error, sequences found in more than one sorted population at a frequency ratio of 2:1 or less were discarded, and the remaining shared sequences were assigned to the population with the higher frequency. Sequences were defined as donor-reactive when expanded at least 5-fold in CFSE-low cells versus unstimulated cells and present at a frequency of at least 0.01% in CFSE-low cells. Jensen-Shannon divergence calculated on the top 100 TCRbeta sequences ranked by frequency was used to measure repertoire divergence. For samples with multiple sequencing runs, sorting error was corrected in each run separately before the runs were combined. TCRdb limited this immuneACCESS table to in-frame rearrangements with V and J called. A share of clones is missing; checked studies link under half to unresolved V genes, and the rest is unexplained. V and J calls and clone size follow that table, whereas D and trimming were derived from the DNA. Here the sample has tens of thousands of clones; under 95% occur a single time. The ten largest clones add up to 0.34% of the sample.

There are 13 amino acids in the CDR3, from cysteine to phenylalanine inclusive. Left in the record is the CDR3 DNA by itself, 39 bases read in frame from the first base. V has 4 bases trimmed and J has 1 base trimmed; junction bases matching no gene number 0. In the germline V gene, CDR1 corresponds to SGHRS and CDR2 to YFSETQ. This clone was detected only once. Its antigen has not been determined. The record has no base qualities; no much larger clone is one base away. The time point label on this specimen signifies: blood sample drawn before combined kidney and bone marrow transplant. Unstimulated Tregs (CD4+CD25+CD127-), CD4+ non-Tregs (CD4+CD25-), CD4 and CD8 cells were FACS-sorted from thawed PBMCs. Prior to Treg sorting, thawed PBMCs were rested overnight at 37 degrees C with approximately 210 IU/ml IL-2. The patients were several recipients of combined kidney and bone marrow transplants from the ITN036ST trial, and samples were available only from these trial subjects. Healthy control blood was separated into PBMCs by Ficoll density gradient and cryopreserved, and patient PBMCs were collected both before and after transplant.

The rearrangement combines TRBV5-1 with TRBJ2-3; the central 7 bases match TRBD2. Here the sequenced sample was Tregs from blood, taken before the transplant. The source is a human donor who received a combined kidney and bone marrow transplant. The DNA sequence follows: TGCGCCAGCAGCCGGGAGGGCACAGATACGCAGTATTTT. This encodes CASSREGTDTQYF.